Listed here are 2 T cell receptor beta chains from one sample, sequenced in a study of T cells after yellow fever vaccination. In TCRdb, the 5' RACE reads were re-called with MiXCR into one record per CDR3 protein. The table has about 160,000 distinct CDR3 sequences, around 7.2% seen once. The material sequenced was CD4+ T cells sorted from PBMCs, taken 5 to 6 days after the first yellow fever vaccination. These TCRs come from a man aged 18 to 35 who received the YFV17D yellow fever vaccine.

This clonotype was seen repeatedly, ten times or more. The J gene is TRBJ2-5, the V gene TRBV5-1; D may be TRBD2 (6 bases). V lost 2 bases to trimming and J lost 4 bases, with 15 bases between them. The length of the CDR3 is 15 residues. The germline gives CDR1 SGHRS, CDR2 YFSETQ. The CDR3 reads CASSFLGSGVETQYF. Here the CDR3 DNA reads TGCGCCAGCAGCTTTTTGGGTAGCGGCGTAGAGACCCAGTACTTC.

This clonotype was recorded at least ten times. This chain connects TRBV5-6 to TRBJ1-3; D remains unclear. Germline CDR1 and CDR2: SGHDT and YYEEEE. There are 14 residues in the CDR3. The ends were cut back, 3 bases at V and 0 bases at J, with 7 bases in the middle. CDR3 protein: CASSSSSSGNTIYF. Written as DNA, the CDR3 is TGTGCCAGCAGCTCTTCTAGCTCTGGAAACACCATATATTTT. The whole variable domain, filled in from reference TRBV5-6 and TRBJ1-3, reads DAGVTQSPTHLIKTRGQQVTLRCSPKSGHDTVSWYQQALGQGPQFIFQYYEEEERQRGNFPDRFSGHQFPNYSSELNVNALLLGDSALYLCASSSSSSGNTIYFGEGSWLTVV.